This T cell receptor beta chain was documented in a study of spatial heterogeneity in lung cancer. As for the study in general: Alpha-chain sequences were consistently detected less often than beta-chain sequences. The study observed each unique TCR and UMI combination more than ten times on average in raw reads.

TCRdb itself ran the 5' RACE reads through MiXCR, one entry per CDR3 protein. The sample includes 30,000 to 40,000 distinct CDR3 sequences, approximately 3% of them seen just once. Sample time point: sample taken at primary tumor resection. Donation came from over 60 patients with untreated early-stage non-small cell lung cancer. Frozen PBMC, nontumor lung or tumor provided whole RNA, which was sequenced unsorted. V lost 5 bases and J lost 4, with 14 bases in between. Looked up from germline, CDR1 is SGHTA and CDR2 is FQGNSA. The CDR3 is made up of 15 amino acids. The sequence was obtained from a male donor with early-stage non-small cell lung cancer. V gene TRBV7-2 combines with J gene TRBJ1-4; D remains ambiguous. The material was normal lung tissue next to the tumor, obtained at surgery. The CDR3 loop is CASSPRHGRNEKLFF. The CDR3 DNA is TGTGCCAGCAGCCCCCGGCACGGGCGTAATGAAAAACTGTTTTTT.